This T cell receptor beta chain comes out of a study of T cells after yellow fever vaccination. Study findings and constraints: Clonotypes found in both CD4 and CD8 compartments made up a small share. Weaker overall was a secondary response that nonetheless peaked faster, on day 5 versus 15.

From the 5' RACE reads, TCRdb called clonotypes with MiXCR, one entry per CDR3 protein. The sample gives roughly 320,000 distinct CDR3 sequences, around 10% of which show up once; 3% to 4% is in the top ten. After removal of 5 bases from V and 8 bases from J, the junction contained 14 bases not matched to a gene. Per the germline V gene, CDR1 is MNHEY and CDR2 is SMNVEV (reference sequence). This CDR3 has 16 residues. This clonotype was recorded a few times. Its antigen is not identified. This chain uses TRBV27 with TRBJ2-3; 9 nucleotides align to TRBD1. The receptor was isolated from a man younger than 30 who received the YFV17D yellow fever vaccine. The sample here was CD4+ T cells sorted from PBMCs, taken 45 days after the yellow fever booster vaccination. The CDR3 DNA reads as TGTGCCAGCAGTCAGGGGGGTAGGACAGGGGCTATTACGCAGTATTTT. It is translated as CASSQGGRTGAITQYF.